This T cell receptor beta chain was retrieved from a study of shared clonotypes between healthy human individuals. Data came from immunoSEQ multiplex PCR; TCRdb stores just in-frame clones and leaves some out. The sample lists some 2 million clones, around 96% occurring once. The naive CD8 subset, CD45RO-negative cells positively selected for CCR7, excluded terminally differentiated effector memory CD45RA+ cells. Each sample came from a Caucasian adult donor living in Nashville, Tennessee. This CDR3 is 15 amino acids long. J was trimmed by 0 bases and V by 6 bases; bases with no gene match: 5. Germline-derived CDR1 and CDR2 are SNHLY and FYNNEI.

The chain uses TRBV2 and TRBJ1-5; 7 nucleotides line up with TRBD1. What was sequenced was naive CD8+ T cells sorted from blood. This clonotype originated in a man younger than 30 in good health. In DNA form, the CDR3 reads TGTGCCAGCAGGAGGGACAGTTATAGCAATCAGCCCCAGCATTTT. This codes for CASRRDSYSNQPQHF.